Sequencing of this T cell receptor (beta chain) was carried out in a study of beta chain features in type 1 diabetes. Study-level findings and limits: Researchers report that Type 1 diabetes patients had moderately but significantly shorter TCRB CDR3s across all four CD4+ subsets.

Germline CDR1 is SGDLS and CDR2 is YYNGEE. The CDR3 is 14 amino acids. V dropped 0 bases and J dropped 11 bases, with 17 bases sitting between them. This clone occurred a few times. Its target is not known. The study reverse transcribed the entire isolated RNA, so it sequenced expressed TCRB transcripts. The repertoire was sequenced with immunoSEQ multiplex PCR; TCRdb's copy has only in-frame clones and lacks some. Among some 270,000 clones, 9.5% to 13% were seen once, and the ten largest hold around 0.015%. The sample was naive CD4+ T cells from blood. The rearrangement uses TRBV9 and TRBJ2-5; perhaps TRBD2 as D (6 bases). The clonotype originates from a man aged 25 to 40 with type 1 diabetes. The CDR3 sequence: CASSVAQGWGEQYF. The CDR3 region has the DNA TGTGCCAGCAGCGTAGCTCAGGGATGGGGGGAGCAGTACTTC.